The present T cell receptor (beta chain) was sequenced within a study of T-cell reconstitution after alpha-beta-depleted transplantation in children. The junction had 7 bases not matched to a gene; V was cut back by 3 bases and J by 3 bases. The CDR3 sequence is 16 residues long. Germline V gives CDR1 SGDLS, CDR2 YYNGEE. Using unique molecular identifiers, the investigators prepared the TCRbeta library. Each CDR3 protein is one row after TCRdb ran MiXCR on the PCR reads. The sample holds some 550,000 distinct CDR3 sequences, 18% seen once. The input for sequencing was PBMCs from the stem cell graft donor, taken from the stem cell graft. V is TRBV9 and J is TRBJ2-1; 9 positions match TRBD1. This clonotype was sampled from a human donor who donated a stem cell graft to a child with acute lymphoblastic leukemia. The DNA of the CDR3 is TGTGCCAGCAGCGGTGGGCCGGGACAGGGCTACAATGAGCAGTTCTTC. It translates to CASSGGPGQGYNEQFF.